One and the same sample provided the 16 T cell receptor beta chains below, sequenced in a study of blood T cells in healthy people across ages. A sample-barcoded 5' primer and a J-beta primer mix were used in a second PCR of roughly 6 to 11 cycles. MiXCR, applied by TCRdb to the 5' RACE reads, yields one record per CDR3 protein. The data hold fewer than 2 million distinct CDR3 sequences, with about two fifths observed a single time. Input material: blood. Every receptor here comes from a human donor in good health.

V and J are TRBV12-3 or TRBV12-4 and TRBJ2-7, with TRBD1 identical over 9 bases. The CDR3 length is 15 residues. V lost 7 bases to trimming and J lost 2 bases; unmatched junction nucleotides: 9. The CDR3: CASMNLGTGTYEQYF. In DNA form, the CDR3 reads TGTGCCAGCATGAATCTGGGGACAGGGACCTACGAGCAGTACTTC.

Many counts were recorded for this clonotype. This CDR3 is CSAPRTGANSPLHF. In DNA form, the CDR3 reads TGCAGTGCCCCACGAACTGGGGCCAACTCACCCCTCCACTTT. The chain recombines TRBV20-1 with TRBJ1-6, with a weak D call TRBD1 (5 bases). CDR1 and CDR2 (germline): DFQATT, SNEGSKA (reference sequence). CDR3 size: 14 residues. Trimming stripped 6 bases from V and 10 bases from J, with 19 bases between.

The chain joins TRBV27 to TRBJ2-3, with TRBD1 identical over 9 bases. Germline CDR1 is MNHEY and CDR2 is SMNVEV (reference sequence). Trimming removed 9 bases from V and 3 bases from J; junction bases left unmatched: 10. CDR3 size: 15 residues. Written as DNA, the CDR3 is TGTGCCAGTTACCCGGGACAGGGATGGACAGATACGCAGTATTTT. Translated, it gives CASYPGQGWTDTQYF.

V and J are TRBV11-2 and TRBJ2-1, with D possibly matching TRBD2 (6 bases). Germline V gene data show CDR1 as SGHAT and CDR2 as FQNNGV. This CDR3 has 14 residues. V was clipped by 5 bases and J by 10 bases, with 18 bases between them. The CDR3 bases are TGTGCCAGCAGCCCACGGACGAGGGGAGGAGAGCAGTTCTTC. Translating it yields CASSPRTRGGEQFF. The full variable domain, rest sourced from reference TRBV11-2 and TRBJ2-1, is EAGVAQSPRYKIIEKRQSVAFWCNPISGHATLYWYQQILGQGPKLLIQFQNNGVVDDSQLPKDRFSAERLKGVDSTLKIQPAKLEDSAVYLCASSPRTRGGEQFFGPGTRLTVL.

V gene TRBV20-1 combines with J gene TRBJ2-7; 9 bases are shared with TRBD1. CDR1 DFQATT and CDR2 SNEGSKA come from the germline V gene (reference sequence). With V trimmed by 1 base and J by 1 base, 5 bases remained unmatched. The CDR3 extends over 15 amino acids. CDR3 DNA: TGCAGTGCTAGAGGCGGGACAGGGCAATCCTACGAGCAGTACTTC. Translating gives CSARGGTGQSYEQYF.

The chain employs TRBV14 and TRBJ1-6; perhaps TRBD1 as D (6 bases). This CDR3 is 14 amino acids long. Per the germline V gene, CDR1 is SGHDN and CDR2 is FVKESK. Trimming stripped 1 base from V and 8 bases from J, with 9 bases between. The CDR3 region is CASSQGTVYSPLHF. The CDR3 bases are TGTGCCAGCAGCCAAGGGACAGTTTATTCACCCCTCCACTTT.

The V call is TRBV5-1, the J call TRBJ2-7; tentatively, D is TRBD2 (6 bases). The germline V gene encodes CDR1 SGHRS and CDR2 YFSETQ. The CDR3 totals 14 residues. V was shortened by 0 bases and J by 6 bases, with 13 bases between the two germline ends. DNA of the CDR3: TGCGCCAGCAGCTTGGGGGGACTGTTCGGCGAGCAGTACTTC. It codes for CASSLGGLFGEQYF.

This clonotype showed up just once. The chain employs TRBV4-3 and TRBJ2-1, with D possibly being TRBD2 (5 bases). The germline V and J ends were trimmed by 4 bases and 0 bases, with 10 bases remaining between them. In germline, CDR1 is LGHNA, CDR2 YSLEER. The CDR3 has 15 residues. CDR3 residues: CASSRGNYSYNEQFF. The CDR3 nucleotides are TGCGCCAGCAGCCGAGGGAACTACTCCTACAATGAGCAGTTCTTC.

This clonotype was found a few times. V is TRBV7-3 and J is TRBJ1-1; no clear D. The CDR3 is 14 amino acids. Trimming took 2 bases from V and 5 from J, leaving 12 bases between them. From germline, CDR1 is SGHTA and CDR2 FQGTGA. DNA of the CDR3: TGTGCCAGCAGCTTACATCGTGTGGGTACTGAAGCTTTCTTT. Translating gives CASSLHRVGTEAFF.

The rearrangement joins TRBV6-1 to TRBJ1-2, with D tentatively TRBD1 (5 bases). The CDR3 runs to 13 residues. Trimming pared 4 bases from V and 8 bases from J, leaving 14 bases between. Germline assignment: CDR1 MNHNS and CDR2 SASEGT. The DNA of the CDR3 is TGTGCCAGCAGTGGTGTATTGGGGGACGGCTACACCTTC. It yields the protein CASSGVLGDGYTF.

A single count supports this clonotype. This chain joins TRBV4-1 and TRBJ2-7, with unresolved D. Trimming pared 1 base from V and 0 bases from J, leaving 10 bases between. There are 15 residues in the CDR3. In germline, CDR1 is MGHRA, CDR2 YSYEKL. CDR3 bases: TGCGCCAGCAGCCAAGCGCCGGGCACCTCCTACGAGCAGTACTTC. This translates into CASSQAPGTSYEQYF.

This chain links TRBV4-2 with TRBJ1-5; perhaps TRBD1 as D (5 bases). V was pared by 4 bases and J by 3 bases, with 13 bases between. The germline V gene encodes CDR1 LGHNA and CDR2 YNFKEQ. CDR3 size: 15 residues. The CDR3 nucleotides are TGTGCCAGCAGCCCCCGGGGCAGGGACAATCAGCCCCAGCATTTT. This sequence encodes CASSPRGRDNQPQHF.

The chain recombines TRBV7-2 with TRBJ2-3; D gene unclear. Germline V gene lookup returns CDR1 SGHTA and CDR2 FQGNSA. The V end was cut by 5 bases, the J end by 7 bases, with 13 bases between. The CDR3 totals 13 residues. The CDR3 DNA reads TGTGCCAGCAGCCCACTTTATGGAAATACGCAGTATTTT. It encodes CASSPLYGNTQYF.

The sample holds a few counts of this clonotype. The chain carries TRBV24-1 and TRBJ2-1, with D unresolved. Deletions cut 2 bases from V and 6 bases from J, with 4 bases between. The CDR3 consists of 12 residues. Germline V gene data show CDR1 as KGHDR and CDR2 as SFDVKD. Here the CDR3 DNA reads TGTGCCACCAGTGATTATATCAATGAGCAGTTCTTC. Translation gives CATSDYINEQFF.

The chain joins TRBV28 to TRBJ1-4, with TRBD1 identical over 7 bases. Germline CDR1 MDHEN, CDR2 SYDVKM. V trimming: 9 bases; J trimming: 4 bases; junction bases outside the gene matches: 8. CDR3 length: 14 residues. The CDR3 loop is CASWRGQLNEKLFF. Here the CDR3 DNA reads TGTGCCAGTTGGAGGGGACAGCTTAATGAAAAACTGTTTTTT.

The chain employs TRBV6-2 or TRBV6-3 and TRBJ1-1, with 8 positions matching TRBD1. CDR3 length: 14 amino acids. Trimming removed 6 bases from V and 5 bases from J; junction bases left unmatched: 8. From germline, CDR1 is MNHEY and CDR2 SVGEGT. The CDR3: CASSRRQGRTEAFF. The CDR3 nucleotides are TGTGCCAGCAGCAGAAGACAGGGGAGGACTGAAGCTTTCTTT.